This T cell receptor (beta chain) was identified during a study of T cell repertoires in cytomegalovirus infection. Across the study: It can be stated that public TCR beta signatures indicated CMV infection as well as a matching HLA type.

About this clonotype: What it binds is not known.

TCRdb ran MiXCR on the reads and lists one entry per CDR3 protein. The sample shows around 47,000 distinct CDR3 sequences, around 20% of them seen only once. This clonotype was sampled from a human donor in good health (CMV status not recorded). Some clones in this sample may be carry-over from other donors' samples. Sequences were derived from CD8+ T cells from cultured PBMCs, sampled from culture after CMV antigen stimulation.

The CDR3 sequence: CASSPSASGPSYEQYF. CDR3 in DNA: TGCGCCAGCAGCCCCTCCGCGAGCGGGCCCTCCTACGAGCAGTACTTC. This rearrangement joins TRBV4-3 to TRBJ2-7, with D possibly being TRBD2 (6 bases). Per the germline V gene, CDR1 is LGHNA and CDR2 is YSLEER. Trimming removed 4 bases from V and 0 bases from J, with 16 bases in between. The CDR3 consists of 16 residues.